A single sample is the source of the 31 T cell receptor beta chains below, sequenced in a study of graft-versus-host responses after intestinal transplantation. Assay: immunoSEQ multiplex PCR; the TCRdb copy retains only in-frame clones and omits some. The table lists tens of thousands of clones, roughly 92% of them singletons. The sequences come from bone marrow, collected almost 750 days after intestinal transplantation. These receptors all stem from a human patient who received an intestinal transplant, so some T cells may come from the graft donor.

In nucleotides, the CDR3 is TGTGCCAGCAGTGTACAGCGTTCGGCCCTTTTCGAGCAGTACTTC. Residues: CASSVQRSALFEQYF. The rearrangement links TRBV6-6 to TRBJ2-7; D is unresolved. The germline CDR1 and CDR2 sequences are MNHNY and SVGAGI (reference sequence). This CDR3 has 15 residues. The V end lost 5 bases, the J end lost 6 bases, and 20 bases lay between the germline ends.

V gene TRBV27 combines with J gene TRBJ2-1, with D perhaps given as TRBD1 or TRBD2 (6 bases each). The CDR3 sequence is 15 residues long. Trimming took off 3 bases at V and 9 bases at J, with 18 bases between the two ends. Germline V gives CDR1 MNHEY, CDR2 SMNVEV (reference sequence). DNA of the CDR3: TGTGCCAGCAGTTTCGCGGGACACCCCCTGGGTGAGCAGTTCTTC. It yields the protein CASSFAGHPLGEQFF.

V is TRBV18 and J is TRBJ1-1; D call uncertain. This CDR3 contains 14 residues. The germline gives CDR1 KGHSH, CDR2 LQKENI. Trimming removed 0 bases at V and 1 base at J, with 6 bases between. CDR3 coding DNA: TGTGCCAGCTCACCACCGTCGGGGAACACTGAAGCTTTCTTT. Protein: CASSPPSGNTEAFF.

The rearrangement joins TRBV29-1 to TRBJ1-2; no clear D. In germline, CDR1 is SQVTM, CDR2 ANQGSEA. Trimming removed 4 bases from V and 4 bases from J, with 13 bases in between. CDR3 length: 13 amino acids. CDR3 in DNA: TGCAGCGTTGGCCAGGATGGAGTCTATGGCTACACCTTC. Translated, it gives CSVGQDGVYGYTF. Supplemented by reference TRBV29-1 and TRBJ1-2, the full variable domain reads SAVISQKPSRDICQRGTSLTIQCQVDSQVTMMFWYRQQPGQSLTLIATANQGSEATYESGFVIDKFPISRPNLTFSTLTVSNMSPEDSSIYLCSVGQDGVYGYTFGSGTRLTVV.

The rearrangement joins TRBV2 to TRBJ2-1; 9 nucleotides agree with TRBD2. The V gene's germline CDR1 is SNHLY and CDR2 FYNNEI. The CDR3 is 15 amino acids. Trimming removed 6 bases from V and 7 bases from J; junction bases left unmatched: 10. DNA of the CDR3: TGTGCCAGCAGGAGGCGACTAGCGGCCCGAAATGAGCAGTTCTTC. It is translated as CASRRRLAARNEQFF.

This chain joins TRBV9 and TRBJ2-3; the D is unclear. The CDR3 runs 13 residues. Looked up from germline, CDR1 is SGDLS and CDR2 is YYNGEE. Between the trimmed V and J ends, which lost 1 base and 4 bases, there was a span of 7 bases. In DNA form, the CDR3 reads TGTGCCAGCAGCGTAAGAAGCTCAGATACGCAGTATTTT. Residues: CASSVRSSDTQYF.

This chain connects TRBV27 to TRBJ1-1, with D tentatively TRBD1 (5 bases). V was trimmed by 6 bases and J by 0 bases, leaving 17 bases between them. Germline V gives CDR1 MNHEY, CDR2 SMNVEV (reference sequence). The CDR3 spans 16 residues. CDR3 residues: CASRDIGVRMNTEAFF. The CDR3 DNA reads TGTGCCAGCAGAGACATAGGGGTTCGCATGAACACTGAAGCTTTCTTT.

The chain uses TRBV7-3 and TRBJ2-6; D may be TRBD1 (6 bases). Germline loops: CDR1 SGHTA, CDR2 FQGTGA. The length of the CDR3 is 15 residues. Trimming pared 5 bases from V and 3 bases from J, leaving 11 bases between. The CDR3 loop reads CASSARGNGANVLTF. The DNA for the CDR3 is TGTGCCAGCAGCGCTAGGGGGAATGGGGCCAACGTCCTGACTTTC.

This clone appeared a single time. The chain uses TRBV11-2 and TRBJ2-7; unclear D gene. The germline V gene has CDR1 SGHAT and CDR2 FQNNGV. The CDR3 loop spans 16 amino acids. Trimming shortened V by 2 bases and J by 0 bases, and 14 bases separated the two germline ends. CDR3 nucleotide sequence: TGTGCCAGCAGCTTACTGCCGGCGGAGAGCTCCTACGAGCAGTACTTC. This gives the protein CASSLLPAESSYEQYF. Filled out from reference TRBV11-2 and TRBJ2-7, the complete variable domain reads EAGVAQSPRYKIIEKRQSVAFWCNPISGHATLYWYQQILGQGPKLLIQFQNNGVVDDSQLPKDRFSAERLKGVDSTLKIQPAKLEDSAVYLCASSLLPAESSYEQYFGPGTRLTVT.

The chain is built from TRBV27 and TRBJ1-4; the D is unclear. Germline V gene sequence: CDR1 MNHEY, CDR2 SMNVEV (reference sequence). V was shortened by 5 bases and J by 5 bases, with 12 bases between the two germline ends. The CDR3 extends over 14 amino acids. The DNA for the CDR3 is TGTGCCAGCAGTCCCTGGGCGGGGAATGAAAAACTGTTTTTT. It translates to CASSPWAGNEKLFF.

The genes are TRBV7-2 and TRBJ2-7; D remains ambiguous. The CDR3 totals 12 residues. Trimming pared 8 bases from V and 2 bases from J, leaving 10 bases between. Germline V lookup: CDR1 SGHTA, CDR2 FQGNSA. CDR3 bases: TGTGCCAGCCTCGTAGGACCCTACGAGCAGTACTTC. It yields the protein CASLVGPYEQYF. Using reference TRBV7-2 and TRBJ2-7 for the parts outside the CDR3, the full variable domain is GAGVSQSPSNKVTEKGKDVELRCDPISGHTALYWYRQSLGQGLEFLIYFQGNSAPDKSGLPSDRFSAERTGGSVSTLTIQRTQQEDSAVYLCASLVGPYEQYFGPGTRLTVT.

In DNA, the CDR3 is TGTGCCAGCAGTGGGACGAGGCAGCCGAACACTGAAGCTTTCTTT. It translates to CASSGTRQPNTEAFF. This sequence joins TRBV2 and TRBJ1-1; D not resolved. Germline V CDR1 and CDR2: SNHLY, FYNNEI. The V end was cut by 4 bases, the J end by 1 base, with 13 bases between. The CDR3 has 15 amino acids.

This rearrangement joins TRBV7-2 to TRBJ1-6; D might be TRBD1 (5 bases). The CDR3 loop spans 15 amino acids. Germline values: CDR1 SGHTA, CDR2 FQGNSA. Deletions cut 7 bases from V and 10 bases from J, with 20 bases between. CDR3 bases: TGTGCCAGCACCCTAACGAGGTCCAGGGACTCACCCCTCCACTTT. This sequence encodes CASTLTRSRDSPLHF. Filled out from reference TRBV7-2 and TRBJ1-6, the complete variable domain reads GAGVSQSPSNKVTEKGKDVELRCDPISGHTALYWYRQSLGQGLEFLIYFQGNSAPDKSGLPSDRFSAERTGGSVSTLTIQRTQQEDSAVYLCASTLTRSRDSPLHFGNGTRLTVT.

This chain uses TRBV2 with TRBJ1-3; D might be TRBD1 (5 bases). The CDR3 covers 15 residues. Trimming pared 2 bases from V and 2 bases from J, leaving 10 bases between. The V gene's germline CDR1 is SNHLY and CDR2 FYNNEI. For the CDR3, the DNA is TGTGCCAGCAGTGAATCCGGACACCCTGGAAACACCATATATTTT. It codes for CASSESGHPGNTIYF.

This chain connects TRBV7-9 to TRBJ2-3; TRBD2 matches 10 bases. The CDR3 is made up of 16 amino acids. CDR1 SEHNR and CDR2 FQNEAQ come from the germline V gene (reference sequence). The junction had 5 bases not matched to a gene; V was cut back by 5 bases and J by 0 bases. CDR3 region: CASSGTSARSTDTQYF. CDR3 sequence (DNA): TGTGCCAGCAGCGGGACTAGCGCCCGGAGCACAGATACGCAGTATTTT.

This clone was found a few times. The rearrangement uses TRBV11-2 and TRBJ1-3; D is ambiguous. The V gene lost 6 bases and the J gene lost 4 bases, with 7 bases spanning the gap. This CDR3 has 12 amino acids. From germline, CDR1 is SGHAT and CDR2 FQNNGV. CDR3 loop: CASSHRGNTIYF. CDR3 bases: TGTGCCAGCAGTCATAGAGGAAACACCATATATTTT.

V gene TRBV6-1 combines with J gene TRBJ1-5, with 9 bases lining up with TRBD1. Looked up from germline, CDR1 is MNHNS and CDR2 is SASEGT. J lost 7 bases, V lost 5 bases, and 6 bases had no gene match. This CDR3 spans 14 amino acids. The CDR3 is CASSPRDRAQPQHF. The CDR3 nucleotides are TGTGCCAGCAGTCCTAGGGACAGGGCGCAGCCCCAGCATTTT.

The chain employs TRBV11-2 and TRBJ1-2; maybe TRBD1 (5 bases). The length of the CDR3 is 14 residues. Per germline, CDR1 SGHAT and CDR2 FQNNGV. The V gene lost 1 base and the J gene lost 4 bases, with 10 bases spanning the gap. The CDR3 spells CASSLGTFSYGYTF. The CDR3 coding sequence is TGTGCCAGCAGCTTAGGGACATTCAGCTATGGCTACACCTTC.

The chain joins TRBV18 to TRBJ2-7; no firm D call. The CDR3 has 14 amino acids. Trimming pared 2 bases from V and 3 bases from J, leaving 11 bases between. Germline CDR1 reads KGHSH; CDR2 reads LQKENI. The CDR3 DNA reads TGTGCCAGCTCACCAGAACCAGCCAACTACGAGCAGTACTTC. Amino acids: CASSPEPANYEQYF. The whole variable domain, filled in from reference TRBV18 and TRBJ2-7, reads NAGVMQNPRHLVRRRGQEARLRCSPMKGHSHVYWYRQLPEEGLKFMVYLQKENIIDESGMPKERFSAEFPKEGPSILRIQQVVRGDSAAYFCASSPEPANYEQYFGPGTRLTVT.

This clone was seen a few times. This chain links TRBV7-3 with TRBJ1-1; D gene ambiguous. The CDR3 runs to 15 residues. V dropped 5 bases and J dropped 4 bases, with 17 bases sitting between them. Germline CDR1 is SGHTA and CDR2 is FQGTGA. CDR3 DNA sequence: TGTGCCAGCAGCCAGGACTATACGCCTTCCACTGAAGCTTTCTTT. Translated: CASSQDYTPSTEAFF.

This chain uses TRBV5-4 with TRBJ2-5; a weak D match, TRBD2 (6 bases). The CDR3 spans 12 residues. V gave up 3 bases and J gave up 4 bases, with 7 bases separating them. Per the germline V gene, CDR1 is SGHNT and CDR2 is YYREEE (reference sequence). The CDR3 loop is CASSSRGETQYF. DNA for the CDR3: TGTGCCAGCAGCTCGCGGGGAGAGACCCAGTACTTC.

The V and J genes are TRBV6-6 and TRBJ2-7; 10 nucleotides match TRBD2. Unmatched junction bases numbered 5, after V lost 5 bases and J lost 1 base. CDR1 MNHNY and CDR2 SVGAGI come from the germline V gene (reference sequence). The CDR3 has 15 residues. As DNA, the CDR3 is TGTGCCAGCAGTCAGACGACTAGCGGGTCCTACGAGCAGTACTTC. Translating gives CASSQTTSGSYEQYF.

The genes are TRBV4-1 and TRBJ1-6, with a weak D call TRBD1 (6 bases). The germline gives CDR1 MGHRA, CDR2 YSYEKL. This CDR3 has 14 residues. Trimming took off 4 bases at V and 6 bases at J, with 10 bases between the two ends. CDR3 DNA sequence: TGCGCCAGCAGCCTCGGACAGTCTAATTCACCCCTCCACTTT. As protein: CASSLGQSNSPLHF.

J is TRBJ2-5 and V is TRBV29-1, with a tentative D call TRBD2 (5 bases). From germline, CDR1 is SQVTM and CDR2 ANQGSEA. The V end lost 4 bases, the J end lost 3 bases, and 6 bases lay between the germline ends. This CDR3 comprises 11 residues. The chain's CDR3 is CSVVLEETQYF. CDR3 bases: TGCAGCGTTGTACTAGAAGAGACCCAGTACTTC.

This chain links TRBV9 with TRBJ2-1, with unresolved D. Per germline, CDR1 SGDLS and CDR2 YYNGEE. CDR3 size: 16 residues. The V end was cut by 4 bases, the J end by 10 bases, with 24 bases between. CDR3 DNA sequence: TGTGCCAGCAGCCCAGAGATGGGCAGCCCAAGACTGGAGCAGTTCTTC. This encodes CASSPEMGSPRLEQFF. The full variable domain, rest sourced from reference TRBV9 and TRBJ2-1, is DSGVTQTPKHLITATGQRVTLRCSPRSGDLSVYWYQQSLDQGLQFLIQYYNGEERAKGNILERFSAQQFPDLHSELNLSSLELGDSALYFCASSPEMGSPRLEQFFGPGTRLTVL.

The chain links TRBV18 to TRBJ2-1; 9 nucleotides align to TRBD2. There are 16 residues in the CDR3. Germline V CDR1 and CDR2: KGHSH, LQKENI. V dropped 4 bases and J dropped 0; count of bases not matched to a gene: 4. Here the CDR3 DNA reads TGTGCCAGCTCACTTATGCGGGGGGGCTCCTACAATGAGCAGTTCTTC. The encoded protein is CASSLMRGGSYNEQFF.

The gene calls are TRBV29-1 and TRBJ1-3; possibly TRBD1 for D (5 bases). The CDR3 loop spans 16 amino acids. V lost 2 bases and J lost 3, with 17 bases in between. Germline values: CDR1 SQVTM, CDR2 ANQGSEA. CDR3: CSVESAGTAIGNTIYF. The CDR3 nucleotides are TGCAGCGTTGAATCCGCAGGGACCGCTATTGGAAACACCATATATTTT.

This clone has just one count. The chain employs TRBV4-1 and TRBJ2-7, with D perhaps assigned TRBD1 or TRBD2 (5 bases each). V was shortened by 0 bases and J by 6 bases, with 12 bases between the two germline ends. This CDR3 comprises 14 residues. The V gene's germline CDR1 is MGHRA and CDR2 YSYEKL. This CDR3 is CASSQDFGTSEQYF. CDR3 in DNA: TGCGCCAGCAGCCAAGATTTTGGGACCTCCGAGCAGTACTTC.

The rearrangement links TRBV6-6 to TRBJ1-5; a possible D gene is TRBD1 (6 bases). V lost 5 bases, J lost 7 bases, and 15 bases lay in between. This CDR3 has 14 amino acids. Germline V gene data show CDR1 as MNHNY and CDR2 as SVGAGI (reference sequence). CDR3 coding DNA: TGTGCCAGCAGTAGAGGGCGAGGGGGACAGCCCCAGCATTTT. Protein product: CASSRGRGGQPQHF.

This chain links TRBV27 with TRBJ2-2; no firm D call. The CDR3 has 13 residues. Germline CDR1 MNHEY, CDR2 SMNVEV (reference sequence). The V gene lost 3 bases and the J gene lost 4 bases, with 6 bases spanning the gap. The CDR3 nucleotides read TGTGCCAGCAGTTTCAGAGTCACCGGGGAGCTGTTTTTT. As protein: CASSFRVTGELFF.

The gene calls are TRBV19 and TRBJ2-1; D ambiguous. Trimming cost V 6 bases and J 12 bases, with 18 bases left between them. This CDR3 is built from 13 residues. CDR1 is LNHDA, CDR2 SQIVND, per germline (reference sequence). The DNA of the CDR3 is TGTGCCAGTAGACACGCAGCTAGTTACGCGCAGTTCTTC. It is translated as CASRHAASYAQFF.